This T cell receptor beta chain was sequenced for a study of T cell responses to AZD1222 COVID-19 vaccine. Study-level points and caveats: Two AZD1222 administrations were followed by greater Spike-specific TCR breadth and depth. Donors were largely white British and mainly female; clonal diversity was possibly underestimated. Distributed over spike, vaccine-associated CD4 TCRs predominated at 160-218 and 743-854. Only five to seven AZD1222 recipients tested seropositive at baseline.

Sequencing used immunoSEQ multiplex PCR; TCRdb keeps in-frame clones, though not all of them. The data hold more than 150,000 clones, with approximately 90% observed a single time. This clone was picked up a small number of times. Its antigen is not known. From germline, CDR1 is LNHDA and CDR2 SQIVND (reference sequence). V shed 4 bases and J shed 9 bases, with 10 bases lying between them. This CDR3 has 13 residues. Source: peripheral blood, taken 28 days after the second AZD1222 dose. The rearrangement uses TRBV19 and TRBJ1-6; D is undetermined. The source is an adult who received the AZD1222 COVID-19 vaccine. Written as DNA, the CDR3 is TGTGCCAGTAGTAAGGAGGGAGGTTCACCCCTCCACTTT. Translation: CASSKEGGSPLHF.